The sequence of this T cell receptor (beta chain) was determined in a study of neurological immune-mediated disorders. V lost 6 bases to trimming and J lost 5 bases; unmatched junction nucleotides: 4. The CDR3 spans 14 residues. This clonotype occurred many times. The authors made cDNA by 5'RACE with 10-nucleotide random UMIs. TCRdb re-analysed the 5' RACE reads in MiXCR, keeping a single row per CDR3 protein. The sample consists of around 49,000 distinct CDR3 sequences, 8% to 10% of them appearing once. Time point: longitudinal time-point 1 (baseline). The study used blood bank volunteers in Maryland, USA, as healthy controls.

The sample taken for sequencing was PBMCs. The J gene is TRBJ2-2, the V gene TRBV12-3 or TRBV12-4; 9 bases map to TRBD1. This sequence was found in a woman aged 40 to 55 in good health. CDR3 loop: CASRQGARTGELFF. For the CDR3, the DNA is TGTGCCAGCAGACAGGGGGCGAGGACCGGGGAGCTGTTTTTT.